Presented here are 4 T cell receptor beta chains from one specimen sequenced in a study of identical twins. TCRdb ran MiXCR on the 5' RACE reads and lists one entry per CDR3 protein. The sample has 400,000 or so distinct CDR3 sequences, roughly 9% seen once. The specimen was naive T cells sorted from blood. Receptors were obtained from a woman aged 45-59 years in good health.

This clonotype was recorded many times. The rearrangement joins TRBV20-1 to TRBJ2-1; TRBD2 matches at 12 bases. CDR1 DFQATT and CDR2 SNEGSKA come from the germline V gene (reference sequence). The CDR3 is made up of 16 amino acids. Losses at the gene ends were 4 bases for V and 3 bases for J; bases not matched to a gene: 7. Here the CDR3 DNA reads TGCAGTGCTATTTTCCCGGGACTAGCGGGCTACAATGAGCAGTTCTTC. It translates to CSAIFPGLAGYNEQFF.

This clonotype appeared a few times. The chain combines TRBV20-1 with TRBJ1-3; D gene ambiguous. The CDR3 has 14 amino acids. CDR1 is DFQATT, CDR2 SNEGSKA, per germline (reference sequence). V lost 3 bases to trimming and J lost 0 bases, with 9 bases between them. CDR3 coding DNA: TGCAGTGCTAGGGGATGGGACTCTGGAAACACCATATATTTT. It specifies CSARGWDSGNTIYF.

This clonotype came up many times. The chain is built from TRBV12-3 or TRBV12-4 and TRBJ2-1; D gene unclear. With 6 bases removed from V and 8 bases from J, the gap between germline ends came to 11 bases. This CDR3 has 12 residues. CDR3 protein: CASSQKIDEQFF. The DNA for the CDR3 is TGTGCCAGCAGCCAGAAGATCGATGAGCAGTTCTTC.

This clonotype was seen ten or more times. The genes are TRBV27 and TRBJ2-7, with D unclear. Germline V gene lookup returns CDR1 MNHEY and CDR2 SMNVEV (reference sequence). The CDR3 extends over 13 amino acids. The ends were cut back, 3 bases at V and 0 bases at J, with 6 bases in the middle. The CDR3 region has the DNA TGTGCCAGCAGTTTGATGGCCTCCTACGAGCAGTACTTC. Its translation is CASSLMASYEQYF.